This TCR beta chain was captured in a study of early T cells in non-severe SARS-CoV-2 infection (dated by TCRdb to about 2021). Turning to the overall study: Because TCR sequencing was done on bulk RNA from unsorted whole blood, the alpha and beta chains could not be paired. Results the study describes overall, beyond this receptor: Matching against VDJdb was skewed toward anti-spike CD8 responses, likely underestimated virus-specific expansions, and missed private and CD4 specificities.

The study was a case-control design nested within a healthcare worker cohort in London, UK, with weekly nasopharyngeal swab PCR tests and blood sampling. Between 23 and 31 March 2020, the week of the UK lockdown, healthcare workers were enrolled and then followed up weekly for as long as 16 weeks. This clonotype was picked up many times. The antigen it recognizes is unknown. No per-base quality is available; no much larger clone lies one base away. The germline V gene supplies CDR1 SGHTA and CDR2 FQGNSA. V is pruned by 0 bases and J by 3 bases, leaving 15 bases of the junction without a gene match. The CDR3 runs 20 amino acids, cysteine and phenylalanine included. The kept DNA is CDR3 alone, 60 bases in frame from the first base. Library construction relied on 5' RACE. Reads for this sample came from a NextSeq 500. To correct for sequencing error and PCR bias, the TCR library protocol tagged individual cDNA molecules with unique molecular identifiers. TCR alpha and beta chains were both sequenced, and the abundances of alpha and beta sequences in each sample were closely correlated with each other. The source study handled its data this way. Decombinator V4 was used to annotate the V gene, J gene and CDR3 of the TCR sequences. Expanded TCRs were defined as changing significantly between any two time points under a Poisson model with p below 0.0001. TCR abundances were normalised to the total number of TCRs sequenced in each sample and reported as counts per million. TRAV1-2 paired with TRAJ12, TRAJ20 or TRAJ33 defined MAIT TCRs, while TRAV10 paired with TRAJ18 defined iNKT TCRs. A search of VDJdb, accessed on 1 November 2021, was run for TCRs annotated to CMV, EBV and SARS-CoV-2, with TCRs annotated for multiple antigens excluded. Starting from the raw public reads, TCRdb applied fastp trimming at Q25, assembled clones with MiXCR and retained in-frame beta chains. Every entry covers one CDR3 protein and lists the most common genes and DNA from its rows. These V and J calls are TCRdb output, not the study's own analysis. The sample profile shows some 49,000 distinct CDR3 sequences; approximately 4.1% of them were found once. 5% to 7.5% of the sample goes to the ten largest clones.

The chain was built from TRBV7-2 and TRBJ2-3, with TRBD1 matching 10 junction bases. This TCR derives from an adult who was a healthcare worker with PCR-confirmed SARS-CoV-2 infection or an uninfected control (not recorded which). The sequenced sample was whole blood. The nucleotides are TGTGCCAGCAGCTTAGCCCCCGGGACAGGGGTCCGGGGGAGAACAGATACGCAGTATTTT. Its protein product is CASSLAPGTGVRGRTDTQYF.